Below are 23 T cell receptor beta chains sequenced from a single sample in a study of T cells in Graves' hyperthyroidism and ophthalmopathy. There were TCR beta CDR3 regions amplified from RNA transcripts. The HTBI primer set served for first-round RT-PCR of the TCR CDR3. TCRdb ran MiXCR on the multiplex PCR reads and lists one entry per CDR3 protein. The table has approximately 600,000 distinct CDR3 sequences, 20% seen once. Sequenced input: blood. These receptors were taken from a man aged 25-40 years with Graves' ophthalmopathy.

The sample holds many counts of this clonotype. The chain combines TRBV28 with TRBJ2-1, with D tentatively TRBD2 (5 bases). This CDR3 comprises 16 residues. Germline CDR1 and CDR2: MDHEN and SYDVKM. V was cut by 5 bases and J by 0 bases, with 14 bases left in between. CDR3 sequence (DNA): TGTGCCAGCAGTGCCCGGGGAGATAGCTCCTACAATGAGCAGTTCTTC. It yields the protein CASSARGDSSYNEQFF.

This clonotype was observed at least ten times. The chain couples TRBV7-9 to TRBJ1-1; tentatively, D is TRBD1 (5 bases). V lost 7 bases to trimming and J lost 0 bases, with 12 bases between them. Germline assignment: CDR1 SEHNR and CDR2 FQNEAQ (reference sequence). The CDR3 is 14 residues long. The CDR3 nucleotides read TGTGCCAGCACCCGGGGCACGGTGAACACTGAAGCTTTCTTT. It yields the protein CASTRGTVNTEAFF.

This chain uses TRBV30 with TRBJ2-2; maybe TRBD2 (5 bases). Trimming left V 6 bases short and J 8 bases short, with 25 bases between. This CDR3 contains 16 residues. Germline assignment: CDR1 GTSNPN and CDR2 SVGIG (reference sequence). The CDR3 protein is CACPFHGGRTTGELFF. The CDR3 DNA follows: TGTGCCTGCCCCTTTCACGGAGGAAGAACCACGGGGGAGCTGTTTTTT.

This clonotype was seen at least ten times. This rearrangement joins TRBV12-3 or TRBV12-4 to TRBJ1-4, with no clear D. The CDR3 is 14 amino acids. V lost 5 bases to trimming and J lost 1 base, with 8 bases between them. CDR3 in DNA: TGTGCCAGCAGTCCTCCTGAAACTAATGAAAAACTGTTTTTT. Protein sequence: CASSPPETNEKLFF.

Only a few counts were recorded for this clonotype. The chain links TRBV20-1 to TRBJ2-3; 12 positions agree with TRBD2. The length of the CDR3 is 14 residues. Germline V lookup: CDR1 DFQATT, CDR2 SNEGSKA (reference sequence). Trimming cost V 7 bases and J 1 base; bases outside gene matches: 3. DNA for the CDR3: TGCAGTGTGCTAGCGGGAGGGGGCACAGATACGCAGTATTTT. Translation gives CSVLAGGGTDTQYF.

The chain uses TRBV6-1 and TRBJ1-4; D remains unclear. The CDR3 is 11 residues long. Germline loops: CDR1 MNHNS, CDR2 SASEGT. The V and J ends lost 7 bases and 11 bases respectively, with 11 bases between them. CDR3: CASTDGEKLFF. CDR3 coding DNA: TGTGCCAGCACCGATGGGGAGAAACTGTTTTTT.

Ten or more counts support this clonotype. This rearrangement joins TRBV6-1 to TRBJ2-3; 8 bases match TRBD1. The V and J ends lost 3 bases and 4 bases, in that order; junction bases with no gene match: 6. This CDR3 contains 15 residues. Germline V gives CDR1 MNHNS, CDR2 SASEGT. CDR3 protein: CASSDGQGSADTQYF. DNA for the CDR3: TGTGCCAGCAGTGACGGACAGGGATCAGCAGATACGCAGTATTTT.

About this clonotype itself: A much larger clone lies a single base off, so this may be a read error. The chain couples TRBV2 to TRBJ1-6; 8 bases fit TRBD1. Germline CDR1 SNHLY, CDR2 FYNNEI. The V gene end was trimmed by 0 bases and the J gene end by 9 bases; junction bases not matched to a gene: 1. This CDR3 has 14 amino acids. The CDR3 DNA reads as TGTGCCAGCAGTGAAGCGGACAGGGTTTCACCCCTCCACTTT. This encodes CASSEADRVSPLHF.

This clonotype was picked up many times. The V call is TRBV30, the J call TRBJ2-5, with 7 bases aligning to TRBD2. Trimming took 0 bases from V and 11 from J; bases not matched to a gene: 9. The CDR3 totals 13 residues. The germline V gene has CDR1 GTSNPN and CDR2 SVGIG (reference sequence). In DNA, the CDR3 is TGTGCCTGGAGTGTACGACTAGCCGGAGTACAGTACTTC. This codes for CAWSVRLAGVQYF.

The chain carries TRBV30 and TRBJ2-6, with D unclear. Trimming took off 0 bases at V and 0 bases at J, with 3 bases between the two ends. Germline V CDR1 and CDR2: GTSNPN, SVGIG (reference sequence). The CDR3 spans 14 residues. Here the CDR3 reads CAWSVTSGANVLTF. The CDR3 DNA reads as TGTGCCTGGAGTGTCACCTCTGGGGCCAACGTCCTGACTTTC.

The chain recombines TRBV7-2 with TRBJ1-1; no definite D call. The CDR3 loop spans 16 amino acids. V lost 4 bases, J lost 4 bases, and 19 bases lay in between. Germline CDR1 reads SGHTA; CDR2 reads FQGNSA. This chain's CDR3 is CASSSPGWGLSTEAFF. The CDR3 DNA follows: TGTGCCAGCAGCTCCCCCGGGTGGGGTTTGAGCACTGAAGCTTTCTTT.

The CDR3 region is CASSLGGWTGGEAFF. The CDR3 coding sequence is TGTGCCAGCAGCTTGGGAGGATGGACAGGAGGTGAAGCTTTCTTT. J is TRBJ1-1 and V is TRBV5-4; TRBD1 aligns across 7 bases. Trimming took 0 bases from V and 7 from J; bases not matched to a gene: 9. CDR1 SGHNT and CDR2 YYREEE come from the germline V gene (reference sequence). The CDR3 sequence is 15 residues long.

The table lists this clonotype with many counts. The rearrangement joins TRBV7-8 to TRBJ2-7; 9 nucleotides align to TRBD1. The CDR3 runs 15 residues. CDR1 and CDR2 (germline): SGHVS, FQNEAQ. Losses at the gene ends were 0 bases for V and 3 bases for J; bases not matched to a gene: 3. CDR3 sequence reads: CASSLAGQGNYEQYF. The CDR3 DNA reads TGTGCCAGCAGCTTAGCGGGACAGGGTAACTACGAGCAGTACTTC.

The chain recombines TRBV20-1 with TRBJ1-1; D possibly corresponds to TRBD1 (6 bases). The CDR3 is 15 amino acids. The germline V and J ends were trimmed by 0 bases and 6 bases, with 17 bases remaining between them. Germline CDR1 is DFQATT and CDR2 is SNEGSKA (reference sequence). The CDR3 reads CSARDPQGLVPEAFF. For the CDR3, the DNA is TGCAGTGCTAGAGATCCCCAGGGGCTGGTGCCTGAAGCTTTCTTT.

Worth noting for this clonotype: This may come from a read error, since a much larger clone is one base off. The V and J genes are TRBV6-1 and TRBJ1-2; D ambiguous. The germline CDR1 and CDR2 sequences are MNHNS and SASEGT. This CDR3 comprises 12 residues. The CDR3 nucleotides are TGTGCCGGCAGGCACCGTGCCTATGGCTACACCTTC. Translation gives CAGRHRAYGYTF.

This clonotype was detected ten times or more. V usage is TRBV2 and J usage is TRBJ2-5; no definite D call. This CDR3 spans 11 amino acids. V was trimmed by 1 base and J by 5 bases, leaving 2 bases between them. CDR1 is SNHLY and CDR2 is FYNNEI in the germline V gene. The CDR3 protein is CASSEEETQYF. CDR3 DNA sequence: TGTGCCAGCAGTGAAGAGGAGACCCAGTACTTC. Full variable domain (rest looked up from reference TRBV2 and TRBJ2-5): EPEVTQTPSHQVTQMGQEVILRCVPISNHLYFYWYRQILGQKVEFLVSFYNNEISEKSEIFDDQFSVERPDGSNFTLKIRSTKLEDSAMYFCASSEEETQYFGPGTRLLVL.

CDR3 loop: CASSQVPTGNTEAFF. CDR3 DNA sequence: TGTGCCAGCAGCCAAGTCCCCACAGGGAACACTGAAGCTTTCTTT. This chain uses TRBV3-1 with TRBJ1-1; a possible D gene is TRBD1 (5 bases). CDR3 length equals 15 residues. The germline V and J ends were trimmed by 1 base and 1 base, with 10 bases remaining between them. Per the germline V gene, CDR1 is LGHDT and CDR2 is YNNKEL (reference sequence).

This clonotype has ten or more counts. The chain joins TRBV15 to TRBJ2-5; 10 bases match TRBD2. Germline V gives CDR1 LNHNV, CDR2 YYDKDF (reference sequence). V lost 0 bases and J lost 1; bases outside the gene matches: 11. This CDR3 region has 19 residues. The CDR3 loop is CATSRDLGLAGDLQETQYF. CDR3 DNA: TGTGCCACCAGCAGAGATCTTGGGCTAGCGGGAGATCTCCAAGAGACCCAGTACTTC.

This clonotype was seen more than once but under ten times. The gene calls are TRBV2 and TRBJ2-7; possibly TRBD2 for D (6 bases). Trimming removed 6 bases from V and 2 bases from J, with 17 bases in between. CDR3 length: 15 amino acids. CDR1 SNHLY and CDR2 FYNNEI come from the germline V gene. For the CDR3, the DNA is TGTGCCAGCAGGGGGCGGGGCTCACCGCCCTACGAGCAGTACTTC. It is translated as CASRGRGSPPYEQYF.

This clonotype has a handful of counts. This chain links TRBV6-2 or TRBV6-3 with TRBJ2-7; no firm D call. The CDR3 is made up of 15 amino acids. Trimming stripped 6 bases from V and 6 bases from J, with 21 bases between. Germline-derived CDR1 and CDR2 are MNHEY and SVGEGT. CDR3 loop: CASSPPETTAREQYF. In DNA form, the CDR3 reads TGTGCCAGCAGCCCACCGGAGACAACGGCGCGCGAGCAGTACTTC.

This clonotype was seen only a few times. The chain links TRBV18 to TRBJ1-5; D call uncertain. V was trimmed by 2 bases and J by 6 bases, leaving 8 bases between them. Germline-derived CDR1 and CDR2 are KGHSH and LQKENI. The CDR3 is made up of 13 amino acids. CDR3 bases: TGTGCCAGCTCACCAGGGGTTCTTCAGCCCCAGCATTTT. Translated, it gives CASSPGVLQPQHF.

This clonotype appeared a few times. The J gene is TRBJ2-1, the V gene TRBV6-2 or TRBV6-3, with unresolved D. The CDR3 extends over 13 amino acids. Per germline, CDR1 MNHEY and CDR2 SVGEGT. The V gene lost 4 bases and the J gene lost 6 bases, with 10 bases spanning the gap. CDR3 in amino acids: CASSSQQSNEQFF. The CDR3 DNA sequence: TGTGCCAGCAGTTCTCAGCAGAGCAATGAGCAGTTCTTC.

The V call is TRBV12-3 or TRBV12-4, the J call TRBJ1-5; 8 nucleotides match TRBD1. The CDR3 consists of 16 residues. V lost 7 bases and J lost 1; bases outside the gene matches: 9. The CDR3 DNA follows: TGTGCCAGCACCGCGACAGGGGTGAGGAGCAATCAGCCCCAGCATTTT. Translation gives CASTATGVRSNQPQHF.